The T cell receptor beta chain under discussion was sequenced for a study of OX40 agonist ivuxolimab in advanced cancers. About the research overall: Clinicians treated patients with ivuxolimab, an agonistic anti-OX40 (CD134) antibody. Those treated in dose escalation had hepatocellular carcinoma, melanoma, renal cell cancer or head and neck cancer.

Data came from immunoSEQ multiplex PCR; TCRdb stores just in-frame clones and leaves some out. The sample lists around 66,000 clones; 80% to 85% were seen once. Study-wide findings and caveats: Clones of CD4+ and CD8+ blood T cells grew by week 6 at doses of 0.1 to 3.0 mg/kg.

As to this clone: The antigen is not known.

The germline gives CDR1 SGHRS, CDR2 YFSETQ. V was trimmed by 2 bases and J by 0 bases, leaving 12 bases between them. The CDR3 is 17 amino acids. The V call is TRBV5-1, the J call TRBJ2-6; D perhaps matches TRBD2 (6 bases). The sequence was obtained from an adult with an advanced solid tumor such as melanoma, head and neck, liver or kidney cancer. The specimen comprised CD4+ or CD8+ T cells sorted from blood, sampled in a trial of the OX40 agonist ivuxolimab. CDR3 loop: CASSLGGTSSGANVLTF. In nucleotides, the CDR3 is TGCGCCAGCAGCTTAGGAGGGACCAGCTCTGGGGCCAACGTCCTGACTTTC.